This T cell receptor beta chain derives from a study of blood T cells in healthy people across ages. Notes on the study in general: Per million T cells, TCR beta diversity dropped roughly linearly as age increased. Strong correlation was found linking TCR beta diversity to naive T cell percentage.

With a J-beta primer mix and a sample-barcoded 5' primer, a second PCR ran 7 to 11 cycles. TCRdb re-derived calls from the 5' RACE reads in MiXCR, one entry per CDR3 protein. The data hold about 570,000 distinct CDR3 sequences, with roughly a quarter observed a single time. On this clonotype: Its antigen is as yet unknown. At one end the junction does not follow the germline gene, possibly because of a read error.

Each donor supplied 7.5 to 10 milliliters of peripheral blood. The specimen sequenced was blood. The TCR was taken from a woman in her 70s in good health.

CDR3 DNA: TGTGCCAGCAGTAAAGCGGGGGCCTCCTACAATGAGCAGTTCTTC. It codes for CASSKAGASYNEQFF. V is TRBV6-1 and J is TRBJ2-1; 8 bases line up with TRBD2. This CDR3 spans 15 amino acids. CDR1 is MNHNS, CDR2 SASEGT, per germline.